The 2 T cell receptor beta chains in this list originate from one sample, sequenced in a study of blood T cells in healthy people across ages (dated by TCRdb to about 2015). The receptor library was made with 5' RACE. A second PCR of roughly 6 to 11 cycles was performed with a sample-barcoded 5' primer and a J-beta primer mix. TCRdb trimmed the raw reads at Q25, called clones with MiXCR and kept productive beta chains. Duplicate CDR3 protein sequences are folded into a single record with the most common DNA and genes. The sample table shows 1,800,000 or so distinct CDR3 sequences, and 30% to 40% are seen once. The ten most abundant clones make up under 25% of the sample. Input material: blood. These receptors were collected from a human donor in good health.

CDR3 in amino acids: CASSVDEGRGSYEQYF. The CDR3 coding sequence is TGTGCCAGCAGCGTAGACGAGGGACGGGGATCCTACGAGCAGTACTTC. The genes are TRBV9 and TRBJ2-7; D possibly uses TRBD1 or TRBD2 (5 bases each). Germline V gene data show CDR1 as SGDLS and CDR2 as YYNGEE. Trimming cost V 0 bases and J 1 base, with 14 bases left between them. The CDR3 covers 16 residues. Variable domain in full (rest from reference TRBV9 and TRBJ2-7): DSGVTQTPKHLITATGQRVTLRCSPRSGDLSVYWYQQSLDQGLQFLIQYYNGEERAKGNILERFSAQQFPDLHSELNLSSLELGDSALYFCASSVDEGRGSYEQYFGPGTRLTVT.

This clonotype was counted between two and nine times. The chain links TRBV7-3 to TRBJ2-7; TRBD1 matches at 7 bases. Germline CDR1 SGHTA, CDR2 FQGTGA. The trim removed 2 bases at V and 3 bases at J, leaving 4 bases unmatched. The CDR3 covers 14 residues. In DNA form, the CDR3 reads TGTGCCAGCAGCTTAGGACAGGCCCACTACGAGCAGTACTTC. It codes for CASSLGQAHYEQYF.